The 10 T cell receptor beta chains reported below all come from one sample, sequenced in a study of monozygotic twins with inflammatory bowel disease. TCRdb re-analyzed the 5' RACE reads; it lists each CDR3 protein once, without DNA. The sample includes 110,000 to 150,000 distinct CDR3 sequences. What was sequenced was blood. These receptors originate from a human donor with ulcerative colitis or Crohn's disease, or a healthy co-twin of an affected twin (not recorded which).

The rearrangement joins TRBV7-2 to TRBJ2-7; TCRdb outputs TRBD2, but without DNA this stays unchecked. Germline CDR1 reads SGHTA; CDR2 reads FQGNSA. This CDR3 is built from 16 residues. CDR3 sequence reads: CASSQTLAGVGYEQYF.

J is TRBJ2-1 and V is TRBV29-1. Germline CDR1 SQVTM, CDR2 ANQGSEA. This CDR3 has 15 amino acids. CDR3 in amino acids: CSVEANLLGEGEQFF.

The genes are TRBV29-1 and TRBJ2-1. The length of the CDR3 is 12 residues. CDR1 SQVTM and CDR2 ANQGSEA come from the germline V gene. The CDR3 sequence: CSVHTVWNQQFF.

The gene calls are TRBV11-2 and TRBJ2-7. CDR1 is SGHAT and CDR2 is FQNNGV in the germline V gene. The CDR3 has 13 amino acids. CDR3 sequence reads: CASSLAISYEQYF.

The chain links TRBV15 to TRBJ1-1; the TCRdb call, TRBD1, lacks DNA for checking. Germline V gene lookup returns CDR1 LNHNV and CDR2 YYDKDF (reference sequence). CDR3 size: 13 residues. The chain's CDR3 is CATSRSQVMGAFF.

The chain couples TRBV6-1 to TRBJ2-3; TCRdb names TRBD2, which stays unverified in the absence of DNA. Germline V gene data show CDR1 as MNHNS and CDR2 as SASEGT. This CDR3 has 18 residues. This CDR3 is CASSDGTSGLGPRGTQYF.

The chain carries TRBV10-3 and TRBJ2-1; no DNA is available, so the TRBD2 call from TCRdb remains unchecked. The CDR3 has 15 amino acids. Germline V lookup: CDR1 ENHRY, CDR2 SYGVKD. CDR3 sequence: CAISEGPGGLNEQFF.

V and J are TRBV25-1 and TRBJ2-2. CDR3 length: 15 residues. Germline CDR1 is MGHDK and CDR2 is SYGVNS. CDR3: CASSEYNMNTGELFF.

CDR3 protein: CAWGGAQGSETQYF. The chain links TRBV30 to TRBJ2-5; the D call of TRBD1 rests on TCRdb alone, since no DNA is present to check it. This CDR3 is built from 14 residues. Germline V gene lookup returns CDR1 GTSNPN and CDR2 SVGIG (reference sequence).

The gene calls are TRBV10-3 and TRBJ1-1; TCRdb returns TRBD1, unconfirmable since there is no DNA. The CDR3 has 12 amino acids. Germline CDR1 is ENHRY and CDR2 is SYGVKD. CDR3 region: CAITEGAAEAFF.